This is a list of T cell receptor beta chains from one sample in a study of T cell changes during pregnancy in multiple sclerosis. The method was immunoSEQ multiplex PCR; TCRdb's version includes in-frame clones alone and lacks a portion of them. The profile shows 35,000 to 50,000 clones, nearly 90% of them singletons. Here the sequenced sample was CD4+ T cells from peripheral blood mononuclear cells, taken after pregnancy. These TCRs come from a female donor with multiple sclerosis, enrolled in a pregnancy study. Each CDR3 is given with its conserved first and last residue. D genes are given only for firm matches. Rows give clone size only sometimes, using once, few, many, or a class for an expanded clone.

- | TRBJ2-7 | - | TRBV7-6 | CASSPDRFTYEQYF | TGTGCCAGCAGCCCTGACAGGTTTACCTACGAGCAGTACTTC
- | TRBJ2-1 | TRBD2 | TRBV18 | CASSPSLAGGPVNEQFF | TGTGCCAGCTCACCCAGCCTAGCGGGAGGGCCCGTCAATGAGCAGTTCTTC
- | TRBJ2-3 | - | TRBV5-6 | CASSFGQYTQYF | TGTGCCAGCAGCTTTGGACAGTATACGCAGTATTTT
- | TRBJ2-2 | - | TRBV6-6 | CASSYGQTGELFF | TGTGCCAGCAGTTACGGGCAGACCGGGGAGCTGTTTTTT
- | TRBJ1-5 | - | TRBV19 | CASSMVTGGWGQPQHF | TGTGCCAGTAGTATGGTAACGGGAGGATGGGGTCAGCCCCAGCATTTT
- | TRBJ2-5 | TRBD1 | TRBV9 | CASSNRDRGGKETQYF | TGTGCCAGCAGCAATCGGGACAGGGGGGGGAAAGAGACCCAGTACTTC
- | TRBJ2-1 | TRBD2 | TRBV4-2 | CASSQNSRKSGRAFNEQFF | TGTGCCAGCAGCCAGAACTCCCGTAAGAGCGGGAGGGCCTTCAATGAGCAGTTCTTC
- | TRBJ1-4 | - | TRBV11-2 | CASSLEGFGGIVEKLFF | TGTGCCAGCAGCTTAGAAGGGTTCGGGGGAATTGTTGAAAAACTGTTTTTT
once | TRBJ2-1 | TRBD2 | TRBV10-3 | CAIREGLAAYNEQFF | TGTGCCATCAGGGAGGGACTAGCGGCCTACAATGAGCAGTTCTTC
once | TRBJ2-7 | TRBD1 | TRBV5-4 | CASSISDRGAYEQYF | TGTGCCAGCAGCATAAGTGACAGGGGGGCCTACGAGCAGTACTTC
- | TRBJ1-1 | - | TRBV13 | CASSPGRFRGRGNTEAFF | TGTGCCAGCAGCCCCGGGCGCTTTCGAGGTCGGGGGAACACTGAAGCTTTCTTT